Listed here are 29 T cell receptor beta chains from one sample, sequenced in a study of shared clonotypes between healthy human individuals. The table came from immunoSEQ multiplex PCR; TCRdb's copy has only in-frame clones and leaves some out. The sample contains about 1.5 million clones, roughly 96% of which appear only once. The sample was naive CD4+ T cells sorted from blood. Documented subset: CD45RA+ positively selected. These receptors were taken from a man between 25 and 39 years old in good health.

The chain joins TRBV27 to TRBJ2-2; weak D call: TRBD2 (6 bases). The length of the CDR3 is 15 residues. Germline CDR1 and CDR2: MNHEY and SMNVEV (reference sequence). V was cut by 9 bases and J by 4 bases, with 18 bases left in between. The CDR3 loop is CASRGRGRSTGELFF. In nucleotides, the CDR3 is TGTGCCAGTCGCGGTCGGGGGAGGAGCACCGGGGAGCTGTTTTTT.

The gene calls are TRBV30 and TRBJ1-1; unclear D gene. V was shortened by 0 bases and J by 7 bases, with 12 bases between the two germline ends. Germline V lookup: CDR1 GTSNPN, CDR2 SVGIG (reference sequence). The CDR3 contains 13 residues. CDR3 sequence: CAWSVVTLGEAFF. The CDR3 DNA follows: TGTGCCTGGAGTGTCGTCACCCTCGGTGAAGCTTTCTTT.

This CDR3 reads CASSSPEYEQYF. DNA for the CDR3: TGTGCCAGCAGTTCCCCTGAATACGAGCAGTACTTC. J is TRBJ2-7 and V is TRBV28, with D hard to call. CDR1 and CDR2 (germline): MDHEN, SYDVKM. The CDR3 is 12 residues long. Between the trimmed V and J ends, which lost 4 bases and 4 bases, there was a span of 8 bases.

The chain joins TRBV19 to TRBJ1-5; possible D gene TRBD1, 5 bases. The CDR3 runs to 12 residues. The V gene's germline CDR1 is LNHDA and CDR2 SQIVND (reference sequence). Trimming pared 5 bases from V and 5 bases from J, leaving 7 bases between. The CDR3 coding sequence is TGTGCCAGTAGTGAGGGGTATCAGCCCCAGCATTTT. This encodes CASSEGYQPQHF.

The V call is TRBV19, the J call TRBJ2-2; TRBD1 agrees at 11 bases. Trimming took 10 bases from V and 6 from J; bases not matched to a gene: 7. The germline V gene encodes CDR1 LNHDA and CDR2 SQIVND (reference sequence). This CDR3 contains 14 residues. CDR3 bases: TGTGCCACCTCGGACAGGGGGCCACCCGGGGAGCTGTTTTTT. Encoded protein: CATSDRGPPGELFF.

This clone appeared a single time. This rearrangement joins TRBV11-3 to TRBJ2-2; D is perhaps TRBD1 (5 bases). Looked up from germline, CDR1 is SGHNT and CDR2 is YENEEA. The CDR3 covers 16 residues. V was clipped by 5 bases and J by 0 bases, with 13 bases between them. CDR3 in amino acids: CASSPQTGANTGELFF. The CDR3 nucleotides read TGTGCCAGCAGCCCTCAAACAGGCGCGAACACCGGGGAGCTGTTTTTT.

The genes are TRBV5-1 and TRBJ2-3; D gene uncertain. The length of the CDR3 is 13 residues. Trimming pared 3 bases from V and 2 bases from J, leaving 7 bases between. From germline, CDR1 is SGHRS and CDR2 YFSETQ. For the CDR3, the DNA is TGCGCCAGCAGCTCCCCTGCCACAGATACGCAGTATTTT. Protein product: CASSSPATDTQYF.

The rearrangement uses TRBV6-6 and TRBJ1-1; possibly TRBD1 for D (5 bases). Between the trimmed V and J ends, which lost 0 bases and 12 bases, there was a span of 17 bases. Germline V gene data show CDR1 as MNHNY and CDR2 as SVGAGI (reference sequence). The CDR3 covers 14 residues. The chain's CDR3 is CASSYSTGGYDTFF. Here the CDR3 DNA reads TGTGCCAGCAGTTACTCAACTGGGGGGTATGACACTTTCTTT.

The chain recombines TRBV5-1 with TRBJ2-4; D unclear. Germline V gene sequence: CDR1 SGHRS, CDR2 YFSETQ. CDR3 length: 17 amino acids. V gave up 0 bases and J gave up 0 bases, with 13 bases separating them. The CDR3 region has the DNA TGCGCCAGCAGCTTGGTTGGAAATAGAGGAGCCAAAAACATTCAGTACTTC. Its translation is CASSLVGNRGAKNIQYF.

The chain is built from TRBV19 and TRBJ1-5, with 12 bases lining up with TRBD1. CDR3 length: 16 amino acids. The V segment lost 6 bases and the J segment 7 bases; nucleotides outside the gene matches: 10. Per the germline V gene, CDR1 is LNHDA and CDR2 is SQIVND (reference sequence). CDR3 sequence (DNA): TGTGCCAGTAGCTCCCCGGGACAGGGGGCCCTCCAGCCCCAGCATTTT. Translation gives CASSSPGQGALQPQHF.

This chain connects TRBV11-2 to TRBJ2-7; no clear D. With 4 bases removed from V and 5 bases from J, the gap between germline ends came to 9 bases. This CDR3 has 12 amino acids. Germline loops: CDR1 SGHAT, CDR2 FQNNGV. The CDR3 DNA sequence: TGTGCCAGCAGCTCCGTAGTGAACGAGCAGTACTTC. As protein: CASSSVVNEQYF.

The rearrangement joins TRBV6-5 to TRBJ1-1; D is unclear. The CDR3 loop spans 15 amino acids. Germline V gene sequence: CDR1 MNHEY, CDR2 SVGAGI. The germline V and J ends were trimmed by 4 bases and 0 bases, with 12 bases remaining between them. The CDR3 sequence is CASSFKDGMNTEAFF. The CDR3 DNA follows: TGTGCCAGCAGTTTCAAGGACGGAATGAACACTGAAGCTTTCTTT.

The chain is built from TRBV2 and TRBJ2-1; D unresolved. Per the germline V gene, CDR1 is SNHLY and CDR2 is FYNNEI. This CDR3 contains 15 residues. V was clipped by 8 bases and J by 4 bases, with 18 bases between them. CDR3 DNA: TGTGCCAGCCCCAGCCCCCAACCAAAATACAATGAGCAGTTCTTC. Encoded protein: CASPSPQPKYNEQFF.

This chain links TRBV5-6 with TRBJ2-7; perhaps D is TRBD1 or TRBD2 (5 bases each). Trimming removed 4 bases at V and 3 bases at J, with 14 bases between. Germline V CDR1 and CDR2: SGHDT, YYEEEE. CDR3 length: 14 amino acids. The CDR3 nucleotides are TGTGCCAGCAGCACCCGGGACCATTTCTACGAGCAGTACTTC. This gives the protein CASSTRDHFYEQYF.

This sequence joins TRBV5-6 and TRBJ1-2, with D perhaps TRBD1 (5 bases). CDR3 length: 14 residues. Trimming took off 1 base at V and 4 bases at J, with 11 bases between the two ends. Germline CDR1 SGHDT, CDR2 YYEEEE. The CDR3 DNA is TGTGCCAGCAGCTTGTCCGGCGGGGGCTATGGCTACACCTTC. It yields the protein CASSLSGGGYGYTF.

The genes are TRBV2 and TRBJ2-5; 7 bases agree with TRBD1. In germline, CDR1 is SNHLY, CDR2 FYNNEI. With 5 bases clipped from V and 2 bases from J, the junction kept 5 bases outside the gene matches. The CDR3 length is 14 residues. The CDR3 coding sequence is TGTGCCAGCAGTCTGGACAGGCAACAAGAGACCCAGTACTTC. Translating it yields CASSLDRQQETQYF.

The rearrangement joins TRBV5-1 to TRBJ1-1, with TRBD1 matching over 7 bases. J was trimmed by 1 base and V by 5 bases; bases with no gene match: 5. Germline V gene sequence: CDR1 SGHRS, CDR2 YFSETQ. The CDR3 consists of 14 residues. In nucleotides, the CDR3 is TGCGCCAGCAGAAGGGGACAGTCGAACACTGAAGCTTTCTTT. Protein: CASRRGQSNTEAFF.

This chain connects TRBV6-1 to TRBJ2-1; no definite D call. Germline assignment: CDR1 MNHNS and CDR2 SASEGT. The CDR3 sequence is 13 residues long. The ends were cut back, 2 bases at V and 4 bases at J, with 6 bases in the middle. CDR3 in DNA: TGTGCCAGCAGTGAATTTTCTTACAATGAGCAGTTCTTC. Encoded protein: CASSEFSYNEQFF.

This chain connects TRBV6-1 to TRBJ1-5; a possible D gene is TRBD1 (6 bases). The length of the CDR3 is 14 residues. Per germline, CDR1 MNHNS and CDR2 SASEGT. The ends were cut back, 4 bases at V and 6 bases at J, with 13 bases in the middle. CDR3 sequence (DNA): TGTGCCAGCAGTGCAACAGGGTTAGGTCAGCCCCAGCATTTT. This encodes CASSATGLGQPQHF.

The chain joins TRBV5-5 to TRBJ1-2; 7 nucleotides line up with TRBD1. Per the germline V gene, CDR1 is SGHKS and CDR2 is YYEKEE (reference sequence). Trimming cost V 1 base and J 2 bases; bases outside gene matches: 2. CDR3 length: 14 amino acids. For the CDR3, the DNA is TGTGCCAGCAGCTTGTGGGGACAGAACTATGGCTACACCTTC. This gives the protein CASSLWGQNYGYTF.

CDR3 region: CASSPYPGTGHHF. As DNA, the CDR3 is TGTGCCAGCAGTCCCTATCCCGGGACAGGGCACCATTTT. The genes are TRBV27 and TRBJ1-5; TRBD1 agrees at 9 bases. The CDR3 extends over 13 amino acids. In germline, CDR1 is MNHEY, CDR2 SMNVEV (reference sequence). Trimming removed 5 bases from V and 16 bases from J; junction bases left unmatched: 12.

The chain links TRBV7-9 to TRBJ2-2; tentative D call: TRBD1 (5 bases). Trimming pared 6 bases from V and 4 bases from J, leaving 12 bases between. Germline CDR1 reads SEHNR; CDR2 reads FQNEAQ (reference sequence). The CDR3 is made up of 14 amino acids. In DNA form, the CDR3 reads TGTGCCAGCAGAACGACAGAAATCACCGGGGAGCTGTTTTTT. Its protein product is CASRTTEITGELFF.

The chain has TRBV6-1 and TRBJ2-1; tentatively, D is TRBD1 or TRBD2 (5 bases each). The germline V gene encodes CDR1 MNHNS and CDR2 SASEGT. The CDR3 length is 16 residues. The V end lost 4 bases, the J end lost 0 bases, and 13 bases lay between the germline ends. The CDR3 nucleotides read TGTGCCAGCAGTGTTCGTGGGGGATTCTCCTACAATGAGCAGTTCTTC. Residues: CASSVRGGFSYNEQFF.

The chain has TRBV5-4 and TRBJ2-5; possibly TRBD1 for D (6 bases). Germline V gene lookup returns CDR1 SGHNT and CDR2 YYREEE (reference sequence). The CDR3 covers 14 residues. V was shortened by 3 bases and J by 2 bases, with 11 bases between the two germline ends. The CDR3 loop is CASSSGVIQETQYF. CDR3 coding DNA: TGTGCCAGCAGCTCAGGGGTGATACAAGAGACCCAGTACTTC.

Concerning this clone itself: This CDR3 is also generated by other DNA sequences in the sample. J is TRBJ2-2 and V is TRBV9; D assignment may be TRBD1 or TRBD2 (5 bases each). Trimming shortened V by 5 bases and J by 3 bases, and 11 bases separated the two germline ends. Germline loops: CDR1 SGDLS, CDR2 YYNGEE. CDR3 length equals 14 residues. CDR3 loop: CASSGRGDTGELFF. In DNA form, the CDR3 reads TGTGCCAGCAGTGGGAGAGGGGACACCGGGGAGCTGTTTTTT.

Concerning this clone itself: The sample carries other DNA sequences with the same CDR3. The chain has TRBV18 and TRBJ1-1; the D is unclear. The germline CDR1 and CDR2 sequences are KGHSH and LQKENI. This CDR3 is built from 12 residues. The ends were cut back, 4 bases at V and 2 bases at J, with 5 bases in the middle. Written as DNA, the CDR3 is TGTGCCAGCTCACGCCCAAACACTGAAGCTTTCTTT. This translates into CASSRPNTEAFF.

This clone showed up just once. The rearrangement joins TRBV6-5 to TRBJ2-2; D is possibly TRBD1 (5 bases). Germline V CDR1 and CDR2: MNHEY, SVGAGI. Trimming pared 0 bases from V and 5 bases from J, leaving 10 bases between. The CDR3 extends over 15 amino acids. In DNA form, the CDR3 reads TGTGCCAGCAGTTACTCAGGGGTTCCGACCGGGGAGCTGTTTTTT. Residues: CASSYSGVPTGELFF.

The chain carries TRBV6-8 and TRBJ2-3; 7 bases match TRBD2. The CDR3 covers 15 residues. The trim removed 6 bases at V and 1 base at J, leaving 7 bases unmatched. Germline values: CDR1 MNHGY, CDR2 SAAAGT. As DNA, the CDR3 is TGTGCCAGCAGCCCGAGCGGGAACCGCACAGATACGCAGTATTTT. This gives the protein CASSPSGNRTDTQYF.

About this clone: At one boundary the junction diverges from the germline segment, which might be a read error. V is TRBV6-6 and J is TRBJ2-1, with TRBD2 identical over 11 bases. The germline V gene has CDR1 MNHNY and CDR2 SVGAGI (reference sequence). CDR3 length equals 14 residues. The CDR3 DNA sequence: TGTGCCAGCAGTTACTCGAAGACTAGCGGGAATCCCGTCTTC. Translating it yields CASSYSKTSGNPVF.